This T cell receptor beta chain was captured by sequencing in a study of radiotherapy plus CTLA-4 blockade in lung cancer (dated by TCRdb to the late 2010s). Describing the broader study: Objective responses were observed in approximately 19% of enrolled patients, and disease control was achieved in approximately 29%.

The study at large found these results: The strongest predictors of response were reported to be early dynamic shifts in blood T cell clones along with a rise in serum interferon-beta following radiation. After treatment with radiotherapy and ipilimumab, TCR clones that came from tumors expanded in the peripheral blood.

With respect to this clone: What this receptor recognizes is not known. The sample holds no much larger clone one base away, and base qualities are not on file.

From cysteine to phenylalanine, the CDR3 is 15 amino acids long. Only the CDR3 DNA stays, 45 bases, in frame from base 1. The germline V gene encodes CDR1 SGHTA and CDR2 FQGNSA. V has 0 bases trimmed and J has 5 bases trimmed; junction bases matching no gene number 4. Library creation used the immunoSEQ multiplex PCR assay. The source is immuneACCESS, and TCRdb retained only in-frame sequences with V and J called. Part of the clones is not carried over; for the studies checked, unresolved V genes explain less than half of this, and the remainder is unexplained. The sample data list tens of thousands of clones, and more than 75% of these were observed just once. The ten largest clones add up to around 17% of the sample. Focal radiation therapy combined with CTLA-4 blockade (ipilimumab) was tested in patients with chemo-refractory metastatic non-small-cell lung cancer.

Sequences were derived from peripheral blood, sampled from a patient treated with radiotherapy plus ipilimumab. The clonotype comes from a human donor with non-small cell lung cancer that progressed on radiotherapy plus ipilimumab. The sequence joins TRBV7-2 to TRBJ2-5, with 9 central nucleotides matching TRBD2. CDR3 region: CASSLASGRWETQYF. The DNA reads TGTGCCAGCAGCTTAGCGAGCGGGAGGTGGGAGACCCAGTACTTC.